The entry that follows covers one T cell receptor beta chain sequence. The target antigen is unknown. The sample belongs to a study of shared clonotypes between healthy human individuals. Looking at the study overall: Samples came from two female and three male donors aged 18 to 49. Per-donor plates numbered three CD4 naive, three CD4 memory, two CD8 naive and one CD8 memory.

Method: immunoSEQ multiplex PCR; TCRdb's copy keeps in-frame clones and lacks some. The profile shows about 700,000 clones, about 90% of them singletons. Study-level results: All-four-donor shared clonotypes had higher generation probabilities than non-shared clonotypes did. The naive CD4 repertoires of a handful of donors were compared, and around 5.1% of clonotypes were shared.

CDR3 length: 14 amino acids. The germline CDR1 and CDR2 sequences are MNHEY and SVGAGI. V dropped 3 bases and J dropped 6; count of bases not matched to a gene: 4. CD45RO-negative cells were positively selected for CCR7, leaving out terminally differentiated effector memory CD45RA+ cells. This TCR derives from a man between 25 and 39 years old in good health. The rearrangement joins TRBV6-5 to TRBJ1-4, with 7 bases that match TRBD1. The sample consisted of naive CD8+ T cells sorted from blood. The CDR3 DNA follows: TGTGCCAGCAGTTATGTCCAGGGGGATGAAAAACTGTTTTTT. This codes for CASSYVQGDEKLFF.